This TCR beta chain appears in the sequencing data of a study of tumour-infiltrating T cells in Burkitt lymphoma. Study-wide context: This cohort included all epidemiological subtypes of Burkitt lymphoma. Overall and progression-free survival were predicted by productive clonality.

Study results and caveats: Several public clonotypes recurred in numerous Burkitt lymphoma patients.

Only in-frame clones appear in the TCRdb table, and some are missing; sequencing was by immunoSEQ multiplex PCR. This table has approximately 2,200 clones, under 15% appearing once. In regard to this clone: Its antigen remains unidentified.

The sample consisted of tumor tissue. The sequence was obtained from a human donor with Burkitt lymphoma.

The CDR3, as DNA: TGTGCCAGCAGCTTAGTAGAGACCCAGTACTTC. Translated, it gives CASSLVETQYF. The rearrangement joins TRBV7-9 to TRBJ2-5, with unresolved D. The CDR3 sequence is 11 residues long. Germline values: CDR1 SEHNR, CDR2 FQNEAQ (reference sequence). V lost 1 base and J lost 4, with 1 base in between.